These 12 T cell receptor beta chains were sequenced from one sample in a study of Graves' ophthalmopathy and Graves' hyperthyroidism. From RNA, the CDR3 regions of TCR beta chains were amplified and sequenced. A first-round RT-PCR used HTBI primers, followed by a second-round multiplex PCR. Each CDR3 protein gets one entry after TCRdb re-called the multiplex PCR reads with MiXCR. The table lists hundreds of thousands of distinct CDR3 sequences, around 21% of them singletons. Input material: peripheral blood. These receptors were taken from a woman between 18 and 29 years old with stable Graves' hyperthyroidism.

This clonotype came up once. The CDR3 DNA follows: TGTGCTAGTGGCCTGCGGGAGGAGACCCAGTACTTC. Translated, it gives CASGLREETQYF. The V call is TRBV12-5, the J call TRBJ2-5, with TRBD2 matching 7 bases. The J segment lost 5 bases and the V segment lost 6 bases, leaving 3 bases of the junction unmatched. The CDR3 extends over 12 amino acids. Per the germline V gene, CDR1 is LGHNT and CDR2 is FRNRAP.

This clonotype was found a few times. The chain carries TRBV18 and TRBJ1-1; D might be TRBD1 (6 bases). The V gene lost 5 bases and the J gene lost 1 base, with 17 bases spanning the gap. The CDR3 loop spans 16 amino acids. The germline V gene encodes CDR1 KGHSH and CDR2 LQKENI. The CDR3 region has the DNA TGTGCCAGCTCATCCCGACAGGAAGAAACGAACACTGAAGCTTTCTTT. Protein: CASSSRQEETNTEAFF. Complete variable domain (other parts from reference TRBV18 and TRBJ1-1): NAGVMQNPRHLVRRRGQEARLRCSPMKGHSHVYWYRQLPEEGLKFMVYLQKENIIDESGMPKERFSAEFPKEGPSILRIQQVVRGDSAAYFCASSSRQEETNTEAFFGQGTRLTVV.

With respect to this clonotype: Relative to the germline gene, one junction end is altered; a read error may explain this. The CDR3 sequence: CASSLTAGSYNEKFF. The CDR3 DNA is TGTGCCAGCAGCTTAACTGCCGGATCATACAATGAGAAGTTCTTC. The rearrangement links TRBV7-3 to TRBJ2-1; no definite D call. The length of the CDR3 is 15 residues. The germline V gene encodes CDR1 SGHTA and CDR2 FQGTGA.

This clonotype has at least ten counts. The CDR3 sequence: CASSSFFLRDTLVHEQYF. In nucleotides, the CDR3 is TGTGCCAGCAGTTCGTTCTTTCTCCGGGACACCCTCGTTCACGAGCAGTACTTC. This chain connects TRBV27 to TRBJ2-7; TRBD1 is a possible D gene (6 bases). Germline assignment: CDR1 MNHEY and CDR2 SMNVEV (reference sequence). The CDR3 is made up of 18 amino acids. Trimming removed 4 bases from V and 5 bases from J, with 27 bases in between.

The table lists this clonotype with many counts. The V gene is TRBV2, the J gene TRBJ2-7; D may be TRBD2 (6 bases). Trimming shortened V by 7 bases and J by 2 bases, and 21 bases separated the two germline ends. The germline V gene encodes CDR1 SNHLY and CDR2 FYNNEI. The CDR3 spans 16 residues. As DNA, the CDR3 is TGTGCCAGCATTGGAGGGGTGTGGAGTAGAGCCTACGAGCAGTACTTC. Encoded protein: CASIGGVWSRAYEQYF.

This clonotype has a handful of counts. The rearrangement uses TRBV6-2 or TRBV6-3 and TRBJ2-7; 12 positions agree with TRBD2. Germline CDR1 reads MNHEY; CDR2 reads SVGEGT. The CDR3 consists of 13 residues. The junction had 3 bases not matched to a gene; V was cut back by 8 bases and J by 4 bases. The CDR3 coding sequence is TGTGCCAGCCAAACTAGCGGGAGGTACGAGCAGTACTTC. Its protein is CASQTSGRYEQYF.

This clonotype was picked up many times. The chain uses TRBV5-1 and TRBJ2-7; 15 bases agree with TRBD2. CDR3 size: 18 residues. Trimming at V came to 3 bases and at J to 3 bases, leaving 10 bases not matched to a gene. Looked up from germline, CDR1 is SGHRS and CDR2 is YFSETQ. CDR3 protein: CASSWGLAGGEVFYEQYF. CDR3 nucleotides: TGCGCCAGCAGCTGGGGACTAGCGGGGGGAGAAGTCTTCTACGAGCAGTACTTC.

This clonotype has ten or more counts. The J gene is TRBJ1-5, the V gene TRBV19, with D possibly being TRBD1 (5 bases). V lost 1 base to trimming and J lost 0 bases, with 10 bases between them. Germline V gene lookup returns CDR1 LNHDA and CDR2 SQIVND (reference sequence). This CDR3 has 16 residues. Written as DNA, the CDR3 is TGTGCCAGTAGTATAGTGGGGGGAGATAGCAATCAGCCCCAGCATTTT. Translation gives CASSIVGGDSNQPQHF.

This clonotype was recorded at least ten times. The rearrangement joins TRBV14 to TRBJ2-7; TRBD2 might be the D (5 bases). V lost 0 bases, J lost 3 bases, and 9 bases lay in between. The CDR3 loop spans 14 amino acids. Germline assignment: CDR1 SGHDN and CDR2 FVKESK. The chain's CDR3 is CASSQEVSVYEQYF. The CDR3 bases are TGTGCCAGCAGCCAAGAAGTTAGCGTCTACGAGCAGTACTTC.

The chain carries TRBV7-2 and TRBJ1-1, with D possibly being TRBD1 (6 bases). The CDR3 covers 17 residues. Trimming left V 5 bases short and J 11 bases short, with 30 bases between. Germline V gene sequence: CDR1 SGHTA, CDR2 FQGNSA. CDR3: CASSLSGQGVPGAGAFF. The CDR3 DNA sequence: TGTGCCAGCAGCCTAAGCGGGCAGGGCGTCCCGGGGGCAGGGGCTTTCTTT.

In this sample, this clonotype turned up many times. The rearrangement links TRBV7-2 to TRBJ2-5; TRBD2 matches 9 bases. The junction had 6 bases not matched to a gene; V was cut back by 6 bases and J by 1 base. CDR3 length: 15 amino acids. CDR1 is SGHTA, CDR2 FQGNSA, per germline. The CDR3 bases are TGTGCCAGCAGTACCCTAGCGGGGCGCCAAGAGACCCAGTACTTC. The encoded protein is CASSTLAGRQETQYF.

This clonotype came up many times. The chain carries TRBV24-1 and TRBJ1-5; D is perhaps TRBD1 (6 bases). The CDR3 consists of 13 residues. The germline V and J ends were trimmed by 11 bases and 5 bases, with 15 bases remaining between them. The V gene's germline CDR1 is KGHDR and CDR2 SFDVKD. Written as DNA, the CDR3 is TGTGCCATCGCACAGGGAACGGATCAGCCCCAGCATTTT. Translating it yields CAIAQGTDQPQHF.